The clone carrying this TCR beta chain has only a few counts. At the DNA level, this CDR3 is encoded by other sequences in the same sample as well. Per the germline V gene, CDR1 is SGHDN and CDR2 is FVKESK. The CDR3 extends over 11 amino acids. The V end lost 3 bases, the J end lost 5 bases, and 5 bases lay between the germline ends. The whole isolated RNA underwent reverse transcription, so sequencing captured expressed TCRB transcripts. Only in-frame clones appear in the TCRdb table, and some are missing; sequencing was by immunoSEQ multiplex PCR. The sample has just over 600,000 clones; about 16% are singletons. The sample belongs to a study of beta chain features in type 1 diabetes.

The receptor's source is a man aged 18 to 30 in good health. The sequenced sample consisted of naive CD4+ T cells from blood. The chain carries TRBV14 and TRBJ2-7; the D is unclear. CDR3 coding DNA: TGTGCCAGCAGCCACAGAGACGAGCAGTACTTC. It yields the protein CASSHRDEQYF.